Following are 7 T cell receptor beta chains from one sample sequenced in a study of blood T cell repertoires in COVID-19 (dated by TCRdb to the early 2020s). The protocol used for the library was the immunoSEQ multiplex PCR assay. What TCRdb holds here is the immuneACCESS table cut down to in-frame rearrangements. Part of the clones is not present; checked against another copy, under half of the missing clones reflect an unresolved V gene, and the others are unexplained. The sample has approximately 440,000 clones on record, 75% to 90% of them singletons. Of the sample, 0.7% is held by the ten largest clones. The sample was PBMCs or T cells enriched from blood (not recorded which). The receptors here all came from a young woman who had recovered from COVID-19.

The CDR3 loop reads CASSLAAASYEQYF. CDR3 DNA: TGTGCCAGCAGCTTGGCCGCGGCTTCCTACGAGCAGTACTTC. The chain has TRBV5-6 and TRBJ2-7; no reliable D call. Trimming removed 0 bases at V and 1 base at J, with 8 bases between. The CDR3 runs 14 residues. CDR1 SGHDT and CDR2 YYEEEE come from the germline V gene.

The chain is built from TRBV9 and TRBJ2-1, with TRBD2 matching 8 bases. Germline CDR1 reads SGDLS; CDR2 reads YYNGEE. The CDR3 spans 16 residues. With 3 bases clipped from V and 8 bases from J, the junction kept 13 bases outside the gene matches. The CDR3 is CASSDLGGGLLDEQFF. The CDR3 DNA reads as TGTGCCAGCAGCGACCTTGGCGGGGGGCTTCTCGATGAGCAGTTCTTC.

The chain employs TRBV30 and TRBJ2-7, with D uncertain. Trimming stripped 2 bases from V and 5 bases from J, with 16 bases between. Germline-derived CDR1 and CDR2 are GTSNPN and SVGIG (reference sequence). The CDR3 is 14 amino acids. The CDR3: CAWSLTNLVDEQYF. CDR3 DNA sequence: TGTGCCTGGAGTCTTACAAACCTAGTGGACGAGCAGTACTTC.

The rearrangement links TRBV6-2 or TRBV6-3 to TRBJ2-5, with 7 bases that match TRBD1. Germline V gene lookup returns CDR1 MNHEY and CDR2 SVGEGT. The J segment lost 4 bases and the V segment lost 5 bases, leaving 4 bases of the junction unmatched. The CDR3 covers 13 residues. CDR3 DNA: TGTGCCAGCAGTACCTACAGGGGAGAGACCCAGTACTTC. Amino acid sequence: CASSTYRGETQYF.

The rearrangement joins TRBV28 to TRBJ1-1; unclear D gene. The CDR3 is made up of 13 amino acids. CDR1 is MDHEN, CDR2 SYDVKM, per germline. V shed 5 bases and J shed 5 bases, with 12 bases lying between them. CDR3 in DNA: TGTGCCAGCAGTACTTATTCGGAGACTGAAGCTTTCTTT. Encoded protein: CASSTYSETEAFF.

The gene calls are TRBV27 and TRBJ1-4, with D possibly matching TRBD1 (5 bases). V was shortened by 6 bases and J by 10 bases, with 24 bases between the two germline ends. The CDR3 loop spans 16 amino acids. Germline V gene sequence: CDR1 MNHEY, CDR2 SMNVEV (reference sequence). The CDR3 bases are TGTGCCAGCAGGCCATCCACCGGGACTATATCGCGAAAACTGTTTTTT. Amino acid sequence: CASRPSTGTISRKLFF.

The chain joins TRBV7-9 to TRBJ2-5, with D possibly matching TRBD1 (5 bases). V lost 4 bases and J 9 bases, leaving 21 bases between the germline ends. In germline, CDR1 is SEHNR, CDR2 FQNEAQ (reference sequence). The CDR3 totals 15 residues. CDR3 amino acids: CASSSKGAPEGAQYF. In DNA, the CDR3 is TGTGCCAGCAGCTCCAAAGGGGCACCCGAAGGGGCCCAGTACTTC.